This passage covers 11 T cell receptor beta chains from one sample sequenced in a study of OX40 agonist ivuxolimab in advanced cancers. Profiling relied on immunoSEQ multiplex PCR, and the TCRdb table lists in-frame clones only, not all of them. The sample contains 35,000 to 40,000 clones, 65% to 90% of which appear only once. The material was CD4+ or CD8+ T cells sorted from blood, obtained in a trial of the OX40 agonist ivuxolimab. These receptors all come from an adult with an advanced solid tumor such as melanoma, head and neck, liver or kidney cancer.

The genes are TRBV7-6 and TRBJ1-5; D gene unclear. V gave up 4 bases and J gave up 2 bases, with 12 bases separating them. Germline assignment: CDR1 SGHVS and CDR2 FNYEAQ. This CDR3 contains 15 residues. Here the CDR3 DNA reads TGTGCCAGCAGCTGGACTGACGGAGGCAATCAGCCCCAGCATTTT. Its protein is CASSWTDGGNQPQHF.

The chain recombines TRBV13 with TRBJ1-2, with D hard to call. The CDR3 spans 15 residues. Germline V gives CDR1 PRHDT, CDR2 FYEKMQ (reference sequence). V lost 5 bases and J 6 bases, leaving 19 bases between the germline ends. CDR3: CASSHSSKGYHGYTF. Here the CDR3 DNA reads TGTGCCAGCAGCCATAGTTCGAAAGGGTATCATGGCTACACCTTC.

This clone came up once. V gene TRBV19 combines with J gene TRBJ2-7, with 10 bases matching TRBD1. V lost 4 bases and J lost 4; bases outside the gene matches: 4. The germline gives CDR1 LNHDA, CDR2 SQIVND (reference sequence). This CDR3 is built from 14 residues. In DNA, the CDR3 is TGTGCCAGTAGTAACGACAGGGGGCTGTACGAGCAGTACTTC. It codes for CASSNDRGLYEQYF.

The genes are TRBV19 and TRBJ1-1; no definite D call. The ends were cut back, 3 bases at V and 5 bases at J, with 10 bases in the middle. Germline CDR1 and CDR2: LNHDA and SQIVND (reference sequence). There are 13 residues in the CDR3. The CDR3 coding sequence is TGTGCCAGTAGTATCGACCCGATTACTGAAGCTTTCTTT. As protein: CASSIDPITEAFF.

V gene TRBV19 combines with J gene TRBJ1-1; 7 bases fit TRBD1. Germline V lookup: CDR1 LNHDA, CDR2 SQIVND (reference sequence). This CDR3 is built from 16 residues. Germline trimming cut 3 bases from V and 5 bases from J; bases unmatched to any gene: 12. The CDR3 loop reads CASSMGRGKIRTEAFF. In nucleotides, the CDR3 is TGTGCCAGTAGTATGGGCAGGGGGAAGATTAGGACTGAAGCTTTCTTT.

The chain employs TRBV19 and TRBJ2-3; 10 bases align to TRBD1. V trimming: 8 bases; J trimming: 2 bases; junction bases outside the gene matches: 7. The germline V gene encodes CDR1 LNHDA and CDR2 SQIVND (reference sequence). The CDR3 totals 15 residues. The CDR3 sequence is CASSDRGGLTDTQYF. The CDR3 coding sequence is TGTGCCAGTTCGGACAGGGGGGGTCTCACAGATACGCAGTATTTT.

V and J are TRBV15 and TRBJ2-1; D is uncertain. CDR1 and CDR2 from the germline V gene are LNHNV and YYDKDF (reference sequence). Between the trimmed V and J ends, which lost 7 bases and 0 bases, there was a span of 10 bases. The CDR3 consists of 14 residues. In DNA form, the CDR3 reads TGTGCCACCATCCGGGCCGGCTCCTACAATGAGCAGTTCTTC. Translated: CATIRAGSYNEQFF.

Relative to its sample, this clone is medium-sized (0.01 to 0.1%). The V and J genes are TRBV5-6 and TRBJ2-7; either TRBD1 or TRBD2 may fit D (6 bases each). V was pared by 4 bases and J by 0 bases, with 17 bases between. The CDR3 covers 16 residues. The germline CDR1 and CDR2 sequences are SGHDT and YYEEEE. The CDR3 coding sequence is TGTGCCAGCAGCAAGAATGTGGAGGGGGTCTCCTACGAGCAGTACTTC. Encoded protein: CASSKNVEGVSYEQYF.

The genes are TRBV11-2 and TRBJ2-3; 8 nucleotides match TRBD1. The V gene's germline CDR1 is SGHAT and CDR2 FQNNGV. V shed 4 bases and J 2 bases; nucleotides not matched to a gene: 5. The CDR3 extends over 15 amino acids. The chain's CDR3 is CASSYDRGHTDTQYF. CDR3 in DNA: TGTGCCAGCAGCTACGACAGGGGCCACACAGATACGCAGTATTTT.

This chain connects TRBV7-2 to TRBJ2-2; no clear D gene. The V and J ends lost 5 bases and 1 base respectively, with 11 bases between them. This CDR3 spans 15 amino acids. The germline V gene encodes CDR1 SGHTA and CDR2 FQGNSA. The CDR3 sequence: CASSPTAQNTGELFF. CDR3 nucleotide sequence: TGTGCCAGCAGCCCGACCGCACAGAACACCGGGGAGCTGTTTTTT.

The table lists this clone with a count of one. The rearrangement joins TRBV18 to TRBJ2-1; 13 positions match TRBD2. Germline trimming cut 3 bases from V and 0 bases from J; bases unmatched to any gene: 5. CDR3 length: 18 amino acids. CDR1 is KGHSH and CDR2 is LQKENI in the germline V gene. The CDR3 DNA reads as TGTGCCAGCTCACCGGGACTAGCGGGACTAAGCTCCTACAATGAGCAGTTCTTC. Translated: CASSPGLAGLSSYNEQFF.